Below, one TCR beta chain is given with its context. It lacks a known antigen. No clone much larger than this one lies a single base away; base qualities are absent. TCRbeta CDR3 regions were amplified from genomic DNA by a two-step, bias-controlled multiplex PCR. The multiplex PCR included primers specific for each TRBV and TRBJ gene segment. The immunoSEQ Assay was used to generate TCRbeta repertoire data. The original pipeline was this. A relative-frequency ratio and a modified nearest-neighbor algorithm were applied to filter and cluster reads so that closely related sequences were merged. IMGT annotation was followed for the assignment of V, D and J genes to CDR3 sequences. Template counts were normalized for PCR amplification bias and quantified against synthetic TCR CDR3 analog sequences. Analyses were restricted to unique productive sequences, meaning in-frame CDR3 sequences without stop codons. The immunoSEQ Analyzer software was used to compute clonality, defined as 1 minus Pielou's evenness, and iChao1 richness. Statistical tests were run in JMP, with either Student's t-test or a non-parametric test chosen according to Shapiro-Wilk normality results. TCRdb provides this immuneACCESS table in a form limited to in-frame rearrangements. Some clones are lacking; in checked studies, under half of them reflect an unresolved V gene, and why the rest are absent is not known. V, J and clone size derive from that table, while D and trimming were established from the DNA sequence. The sample includes 4,500 to 6,500 clones, with approximately 96% observed a single time. The ten largest clones take up about 0.4% of the sample.

In the germline V gene, CDR1 corresponds to SGHRS and CDR2 to YFSETQ. The CDR3 spans 15 residues, from the cysteine through the phenylalanine. This entry keeps only the CDR3 DNA: 45 bases, framed from base 1. V is cut by 0 bases and J by 9 bases, and the space between the germline ends is 16 bases. Peripheral blood was donated by five healthy children aged about 15-56 months undergoing elective routine surgery and by five healthy nonsmoking adults. A FACSAria III cell sorter was used to sort live, Annexin V-negative naive CD8+ T cells (CD3+CD8+CD45RA+CCR7+). Each sample yielded between roughly 17,000 and 110,000 sorted naive CD8+ T cells. Mononuclear cells were isolated from diluted blood by Ficoll-Paque density gradient centrifugation. Before sorting, mononuclear cells were cryopreserved in around 10% DMSO with 90% FBS and kept in long-term storage at -150 degrees C. Annexin V and antibodies against CD3, CD8, CCR7 and CD45RA were used to stain the thawed cells. Genomic DNA was extracted from snap-frozen sorted cell pellets with the DNeasy Blood and Tissue Kit.

This entry belongs to a study of naive CD8 T cells in extremely preterm neonates (dated by TCRdb to about 2017). Broadly, across the study: The adult participants' age range is given as 25-50 years in the abstract but as 20-50 years in the methods. The study compared the TCRbeta CDR3 repertoires of sorted naive CD8+ T cells among four age groups: extremely preterm neonates, term neonates, young children and adults. General findings and caveats noted by the study authors: Preterm neonates shared more CDR3 nucleotide sequences (approximately 2.7%) than term neonates (roughly 0.4%), young children (roughly 0.03%) and adults (roughly 0.01%). Prospective longitudinal studies of preterm and term neonates were called for by the authors so that T cell development could be tracked within individuals. Compared with all other age groups, preterm neonates showed significantly lower iChao1 richness (p < 0.05) along with an even clone distribution, indicating a less rich repertoire. Among the limitations the authors pointed out were a small sample size and productive template counts that varied across preterm samples. Compared with the older groups, preterm CDR3s were shorter and closer to germline, carrying fewer N additions and showing less junctional trimming.

The receptor's source is a human donor in good health. Input material: naive CD8+ T cells from blood. The sequence links TRBV5-1 to TRBJ2-4; the D gene is perhaps TRBD1, from 6 matching bases. The DNA is as follows: TGCGCCAGCAGCTTGGGGGGACAATGGTCGGGCATTCAGTACTTC. This gives the protein CASSLGGQWSGIQYF.